This T cell receptor (beta chain) was recorded in a study of T cell changes during pregnancy in multiple sclerosis. TCRdb's copy holds only in-frame clones and misses some; the assay was immunoSEQ multiplex PCR. The sample contains over 50,000 clones, approximately 88% of which appear only once. The sequence derives from a female donor with multiple sclerosis, enrolled in a pregnancy study. The sample in question was peripheral blood, obtained in the first trimester of pregnancy.

CDR3 amino acids: CASSPTLAGVTGELFF. The CDR3 DNA is TGTGCCAGCTCACCCACTTTAGCGGGAGTTACCGGGGAGCTGTTTTTT. The J gene is TRBJ2-2, the V gene TRBV18; the match to TRBD2 covers 9 bases. With 3 bases clipped from V and 5 bases from J, the junction kept 7 bases outside the gene matches. Germline CDR1 is KGHSH and CDR2 is LQKENI. This CDR3 spans 16 amino acids.